This TCR beta chain appears in the sequencing data of a study of molecular identifiers for immune sequencing clone quantification. The CDR3 is 12 amino acids. CDR1 is SEHNR and CDR2 is FQNEAQ in the germline V gene (reference sequence). Trimming removed 5 bases at V and 6 bases at J, with 11 bases between. TCRdb re-derived calls from the PCR reads in MiXCR, one entry per CDR3 protein. The sample includes just under 650,000 distinct CDR3 sequences, around 20% of them seen just once. This clonotype has only a few counts. This TCR was sampled from a human donor in good health. Some libraries in this study had Jurkat cell RNA spiked in. The rearrangement links TRBV7-9 to TRBJ2-7; D uncertain. Sequencing was carried out using naive CD8+ T cells from blood, with Jurkat cell RNA spiked in. Indicated subset: FACS-sorted CD8+CD4-CCR7+CD45RA+ naive T cells. In DNA form, the CDR3 reads TGTGCCAGCAGCGCCGTTCCGGGCGAGCAGTACTTC. Protein product: CASSAVPGEQYF.